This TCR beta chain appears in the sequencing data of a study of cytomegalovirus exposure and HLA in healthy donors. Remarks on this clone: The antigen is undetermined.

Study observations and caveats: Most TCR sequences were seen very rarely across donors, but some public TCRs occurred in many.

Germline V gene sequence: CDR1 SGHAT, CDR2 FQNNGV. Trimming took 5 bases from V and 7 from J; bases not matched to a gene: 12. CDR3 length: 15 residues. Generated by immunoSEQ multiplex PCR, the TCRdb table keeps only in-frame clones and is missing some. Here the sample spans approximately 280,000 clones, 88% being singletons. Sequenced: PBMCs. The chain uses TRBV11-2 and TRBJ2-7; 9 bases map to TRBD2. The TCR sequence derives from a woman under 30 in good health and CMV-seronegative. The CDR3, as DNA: TGTGCCAGCAGCCCCAGAGGGACTAGCCCGAAAGAGCAGTACTTC. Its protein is CASSPRGTSPKEQYF.